These 17 T cell receptor beta chains originate from one sample sequenced in a study of response to subunit inactivated influenza vaccine. TCRdb ran MiXCR on the RT-PCR reads and lists one entry per CDR3 protein. The sample has more than 450,000 distinct CDR3 sequences; 10% to 15% are singletons. This sample comprised PBMCs from blood, obtained on the day of vaccination. The receptors here all came from a man aged 45 to 65 who received an inactivated influenza vaccine.

This clonotype has a handful of counts. The rearrangement links TRBV6-4 to TRBJ2-5; 9 bases line up with TRBD2. The V gene end was trimmed by 6 bases and the J gene end by 3 bases; junction bases not matched to a gene: 8. The CDR3 is made up of 15 amino acids. Germline assignment: CDR1 MRHNA and CDR2 SNTAGT. This CDR3 is CASSVSGSGEETQYF. For the CDR3, the DNA is TGTGCCAGCAGCGTTAGCGGGAGTGGAGAAGAGACCCAGTACTTC.

The chain employs TRBV12-3 or TRBV12-4 and TRBJ2-1, with D maybe TRBD1 (6 bases). The germline V and J ends were trimmed by 7 bases and 4 bases, with 17 bases remaining between them. The CDR3 spans 15 residues. CDR3 sequence (DNA): TGTGCCAGCATCCCACAGGGATGGCGGTACAATGAGCAGTTCTTC. It encodes CASIPQGWRYNEQFF.

J is TRBJ2-6 and V is TRBV7-9; possible D gene TRBD1, 6 bases. The CDR3 totals 15 residues. Germline assignment: CDR1 SEHNR and CDR2 FQNEAQ (reference sequence). V dropped 5 bases and J dropped 3 bases, with 11 bases sitting between them. The CDR3 loop reads CASSPTGYGANVLTF. The CDR3, as DNA: TGTGCCAGCAGCCCCACAGGGTATGGGGCCAACGTCCTGACTTTC.

This rearrangement joins TRBV5-1 to TRBJ2-2, with D possibly TRBD2 on 6 matching bases. Germline values: CDR1 SGHRS, CDR2 YFSETQ. Deletions cut 0 bases from V and 5 bases from J, with 11 bases between. The CDR3 covers 15 residues. Written as DNA, the CDR3 is TGCGCCAGCAGCTTGGCAGGGACTGAGACCGGGGAGCTGTTTTTT. Translating it yields CASSLAGTETGELFF.

The chain couples TRBV5-1 to TRBJ2-7, with D tentatively TRBD2 (5 bases). V lost 4 bases to trimming and J lost 0 bases, with 11 bases between them. Germline CDR1 and CDR2: SGHRS and YFSETQ. This CDR3 region has 14 residues. The DNA of the CDR3 is TGCGCCAGCAGCCCCCGAGGGTTCTCCTACGAGCAGTACTTC. Protein product: CASSPRGFSYEQYF. The full variable domain, rest sourced from reference TRBV5-1 and TRBJ2-7, is KAGVTQTPRYLIKTRGQQVTLSCSPISGHRSVSWYQQTPGQGLQFLFEYFSETQRNKGNFPGRFSGRQFSNSRSEMNVSTLELGDSALYLCASSPRGFSYEQYFGPGTRLTVT.

The chain is built from TRBV12-3 or TRBV12-4 and TRBJ2-2; D remains ambiguous. This CDR3 has 15 amino acids. V shed 2 bases and J shed 7 bases, with 14 bases lying between them. The CDR3 DNA reads TGTGCCAGCAGTTTACGCCGTGGTGGGGTCGGGGAGCTGTTTTTT. As protein: CASSLRRGGVGELFF.

A few counts support this clonotype. The V and J genes are TRBV4-2 and TRBJ2-7; 7 bases match TRBD2. The V gene's germline CDR1 is LGHNA and CDR2 YNFKEQ. The CDR3 sequence is 18 residues long. V was clipped by 5 bases and J by 0 bases; unmatched bases: 16. The CDR3 loop is CASSKSSGARGFSYEQYF. As DNA, the CDR3 is TGTGCCAGCAGCAAGTCCTCGGGCGCGCGGGGGTTCTCCTACGAGCAGTACTTC.

This chain links TRBV11-2 with TRBJ1-2; D gene unclear. The germline CDR1 and CDR2 sequences are SGHAT and FQNNGV. This CDR3 contains 13 residues. Trimming took off 3 bases at V and 10 bases at J, with 15 bases between the two ends. Written as DNA, the CDR3 is TGTGCCAGCAGCTTTGTACAGAACGCGATCTACACCTTC. It encodes CASSFVQNAIYTF.

This clonotype showed up many times. The V gene is TRBV2, the J gene TRBJ2-5, with D unclear. V dropped 7 bases and J dropped 2 bases, with 11 bases sitting between them. The CDR3 length is 13 residues. Germline V lookup: CDR1 SNHLY, CDR2 FYNNEI. The CDR3 protein is CASILQRQETQYF. CDR3 DNA sequence: TGTGCCAGCATCCTTCAGAGACAAGAGACCCAGTACTTC.

This clonotype occurred a few times. This chain connects TRBV7-6 to TRBJ2-3; D not certain. CDR1 is SGHVS and CDR2 is FNYEAQ in the germline V gene. Trimming removed 1 base at V and 3 bases at J, with 8 bases between. CDR3 size: 14 residues. CDR3: CASSLVQLTDTQYF. CDR3 sequence (DNA): TGTGCCAGCAGCTTAGTCCAGCTTACAGATACGCAGTATTTT.

J is TRBJ2-3 and V is TRBV20-1; 7 nucleotides match TRBD1. Germline loops: CDR1 DFQATT, CDR2 SNEGSKA (reference sequence). The V segment lost 5 bases and the J segment 1 base; nucleotides outside the gene matches: 6. The CDR3 consists of 14 residues. The CDR3 DNA is TGCAGTGCTCCAGGGGGTTTCGGCACAGATACGCAGTATTTT. Protein: CSAPGGFGTDTQYF.

This clonotype occurred many times. The chain has TRBV28 and TRBJ2-1; D unclear. The length of the CDR3 is 11 residues. V dropped 3 bases and J dropped 8 bases, with 5 bases sitting between them. CDR1 and CDR2 from the germline V gene are MDHEN and SYDVKM. The CDR3 spells CASSFRDEQFF. CDR3 DNA: TGTGCCAGCAGTTTTAGGGATGAGCAGTTCTTC.

This chain uses TRBV5-5 with TRBJ1-1, with D maybe TRBD1 (5 bases). The V and J ends lost 1 base and 7 bases respectively, with 11 bases between them. The CDR3 spans 13 residues. Germline lookup yields CDR1 SGHKS and CDR2 YYEKEE (reference sequence). The CDR3 reads CASSLMGGREAFF. Written as DNA, the CDR3 is TGTGCCAGCAGCTTGATGGGGGGACGTGAAGCTTTCTTT.

The V call is TRBV5-1, the J call TRBJ2-1, with 11 bases aligning to TRBD2. The V segment lost 4 bases and the J segment 0 bases; nucleotides outside the gene matches: 3. CDR3 length equals 16 residues. Germline values: CDR1 SGHRS, CDR2 YFSETQ. The CDR3 nucleotides read TGCGCCAGCAGCAAAACTAGCGGGAGCTCCTACAATGAGCAGTTCTTC. This sequence encodes CASSKTSGSSYNEQFF. Supplemented by reference TRBV5-1 and TRBJ2-1, the full variable domain reads KAGVTQTPRYLIKTRGQQVTLSCSPISGHRSVSWYQQTPGQGLQFLFEYFSETQRNKGNFPGRFSGRQFSNSRSEMNVSTLELGDSALYLCASSKTSGSSYNEQFFGPGTRLTVL.

This clonotype was seen once. A read error may explain this, as a much larger clone is one base away. V and J are TRBV7-2 and TRBJ2-1; tentatively, D is TRBD2 (6 bases). The length of the CDR3 is 15 residues. V was cut by 0 bases and J by 8 bases, with 14 bases left in between. CDR1 is SGHTA and CDR2 is FQGNSA in the germline V gene. The DNA of the CDR3 is TGTGCCAGCAGCTTAGCTGGGGCTAGCGAGGATGAGCAGTTCTTC. This codes for CASSLAGASEDEQFF.

This chain uses TRBV15 with TRBJ2-7; tentatively, D is TRBD1 (6 bases). The CDR3 has 17 residues. CDR1 is LNHNV, CDR2 YYDKDF, per germline (reference sequence). Trimming took 0 bases from V and 6 from J, leaving 21 bases between them. CDR3 sequence reads: CATSRDGLADRGSEQYF. The CDR3 DNA is TGTGCCACCAGCAGAGATGGGCTTGCGGACAGAGGATCCGAGCAGTACTTC.

The rearrangement links TRBV7-9 to TRBJ2-1, with TRBD1 matching over 7 bases. The CDR3 spans 16 residues. The V segment lost 6 bases and the J segment 0 bases; nucleotides outside the gene matches: 8. The germline CDR1 and CDR2 sequences are SEHNR and FQNEAQ (reference sequence). The chain's CDR3 is CASRHIQGISYNEQFF. In DNA, the CDR3 is TGTGCCAGCAGACATATACAGGGGATCTCCTACAATGAGCAGTTCTTC.